This T cell receptor beta chain came from a study of blood T cell repertoires in COVID-19. As to this clone: At the DNA level, this CDR3 is encoded by other sequences in the same sample as well.

The assay was immunoSEQ multiplex PCR, and TCRdb's table has in-frame clones only and misses some. The sample shows tens of thousands of clones, approximately 71% of them seen only once. The source of this sequence is a human donor in a cohort sampled during active COVID-19. The source material was peripheral blood.

The CDR3 region is CASSRTGGFNYGYTF. The CDR3 DNA sequence: TGTGCCAGCAGTCGGACAGGGGGATTTAACTATGGCTACACCTTC. The chain joins TRBV6-5 to TRBJ1-2; 10 bases map to TRBD1. Germline V gives CDR1 MNHEY, CDR2 SVGAGI. With V trimmed by 5 bases and J by 1 base, 4 bases remained unmatched. The CDR3 consists of 15 residues.